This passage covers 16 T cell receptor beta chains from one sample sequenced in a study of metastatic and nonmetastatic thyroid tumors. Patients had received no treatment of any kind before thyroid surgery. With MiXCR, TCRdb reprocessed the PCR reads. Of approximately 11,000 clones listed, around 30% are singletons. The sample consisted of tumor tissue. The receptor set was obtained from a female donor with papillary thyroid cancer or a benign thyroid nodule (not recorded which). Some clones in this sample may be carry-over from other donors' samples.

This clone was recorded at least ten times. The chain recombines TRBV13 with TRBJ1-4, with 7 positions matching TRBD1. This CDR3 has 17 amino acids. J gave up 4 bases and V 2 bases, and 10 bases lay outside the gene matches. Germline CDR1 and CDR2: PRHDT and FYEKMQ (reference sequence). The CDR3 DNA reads TGTGCCAGCAGCTTACGGGTCGGGACAGCCCTTAATGAAAAACTGTTTTTT. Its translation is CASSLRVGTALNEKLFF.

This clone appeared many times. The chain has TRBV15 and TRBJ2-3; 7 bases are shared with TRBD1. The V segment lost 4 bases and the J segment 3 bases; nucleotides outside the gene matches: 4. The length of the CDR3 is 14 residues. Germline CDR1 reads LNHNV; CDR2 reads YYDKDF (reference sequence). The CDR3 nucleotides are TGTGCCACCAGCAATAACAGGGGAACAGATACGCAGTATTTT. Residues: CATSNNRGTDTQYF.

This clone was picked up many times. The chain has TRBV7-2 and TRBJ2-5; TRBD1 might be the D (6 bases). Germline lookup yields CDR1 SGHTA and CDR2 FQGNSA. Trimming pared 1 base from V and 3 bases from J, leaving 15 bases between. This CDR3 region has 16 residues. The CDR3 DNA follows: TGTGCCAGCAGCTTAGGGGCGAGTGAGGGGGAAGAGACCCAGTACTTC. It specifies CASSLGASEGEETQYF.

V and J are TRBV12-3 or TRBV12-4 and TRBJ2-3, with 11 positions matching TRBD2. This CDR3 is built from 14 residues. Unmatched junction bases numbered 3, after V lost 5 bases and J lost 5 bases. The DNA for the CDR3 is TGTGCCAGCAGTCCGGGACTAGCGGTAGATACGCAGTATTTT. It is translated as CASSPGLAVDTQYF.

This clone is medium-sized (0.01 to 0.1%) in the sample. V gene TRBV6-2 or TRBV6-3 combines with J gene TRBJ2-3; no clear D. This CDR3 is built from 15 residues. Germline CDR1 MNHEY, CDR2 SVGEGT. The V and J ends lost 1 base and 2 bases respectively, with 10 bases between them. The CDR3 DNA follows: TGTGCCAGCAGTTACTTTGGCAGATTCACAGATACGCAGTATTTT. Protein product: CASSYFGRFTDTQYF.

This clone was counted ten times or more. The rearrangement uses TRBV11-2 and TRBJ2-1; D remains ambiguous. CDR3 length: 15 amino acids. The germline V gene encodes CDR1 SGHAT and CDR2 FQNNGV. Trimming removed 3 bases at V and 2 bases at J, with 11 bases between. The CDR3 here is CASSLVHLPYNEQFF. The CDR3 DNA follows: TGTGCCAGCAGCTTGGTGCACTTACCCTACAATGAGCAGTTCTTC.

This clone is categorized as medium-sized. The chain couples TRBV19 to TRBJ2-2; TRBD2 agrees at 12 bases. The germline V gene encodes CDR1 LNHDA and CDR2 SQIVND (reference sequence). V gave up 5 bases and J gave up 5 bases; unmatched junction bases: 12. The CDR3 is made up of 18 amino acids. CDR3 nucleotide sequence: TGTGCCAGTAGTGTCTCCTCGACTAGCGGGAGTATAACCGGGGAGCTGTTTTTT. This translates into CASSVSSTSGSITGELFF.

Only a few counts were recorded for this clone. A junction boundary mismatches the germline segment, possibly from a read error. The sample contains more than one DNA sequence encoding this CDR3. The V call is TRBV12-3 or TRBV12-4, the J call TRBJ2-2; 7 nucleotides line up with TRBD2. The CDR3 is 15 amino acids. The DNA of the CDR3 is TGTGCCACCACTGTTTTGGCGGGGGAAACCGGGGAACTGTTTTTT. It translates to CATTVLAGETGELFF.

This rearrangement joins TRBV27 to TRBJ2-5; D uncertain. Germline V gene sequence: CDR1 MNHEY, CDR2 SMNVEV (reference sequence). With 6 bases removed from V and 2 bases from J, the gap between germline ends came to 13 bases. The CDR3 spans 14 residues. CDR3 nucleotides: TGTGCCAGCAGACCATGGGCCGATCAAGAGACCCAGTACTTC. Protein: CASRPWADQETQYF.

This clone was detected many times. CDR3 nucleotides: TGTGCCAGCAGCCTCGCTGGGGCGTCCTACAATGAGCAGTTCTTC. Translating gives CASSLAGASYNEQFF. The V call is TRBV12-3 or TRBV12-4, the J call TRBJ2-1, with a weak D call TRBD1 (5 bases). CDR3 length: 15 amino acids. V was shortened by 6 bases and J by 1 base, with 13 bases between the two germline ends.

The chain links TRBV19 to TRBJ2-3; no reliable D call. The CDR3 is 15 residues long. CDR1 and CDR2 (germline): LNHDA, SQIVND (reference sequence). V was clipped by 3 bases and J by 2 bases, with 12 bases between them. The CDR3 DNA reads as TGTGCCAGTAGTATTGGGCAGGCTTACACAGATACGCAGTATTTT. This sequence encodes CASSIGQAYTDTQYF.

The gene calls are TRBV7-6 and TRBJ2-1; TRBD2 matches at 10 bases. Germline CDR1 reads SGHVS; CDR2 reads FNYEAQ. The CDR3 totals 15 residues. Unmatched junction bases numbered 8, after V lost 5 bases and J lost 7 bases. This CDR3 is CASSPRGLATNEQFF. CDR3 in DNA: TGTGCCAGCAGCCCCAGGGGACTAGCGACTAATGAGCAGTTCTTC.

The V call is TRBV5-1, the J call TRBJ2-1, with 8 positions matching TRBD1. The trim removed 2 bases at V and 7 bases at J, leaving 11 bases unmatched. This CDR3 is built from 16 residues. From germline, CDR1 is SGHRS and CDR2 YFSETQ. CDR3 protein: CASSFHPGQADNEQFF. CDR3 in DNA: TGCGCCAGCAGCTTTCACCCGGGACAGGCCGATAATGAGCAGTTCTTC.

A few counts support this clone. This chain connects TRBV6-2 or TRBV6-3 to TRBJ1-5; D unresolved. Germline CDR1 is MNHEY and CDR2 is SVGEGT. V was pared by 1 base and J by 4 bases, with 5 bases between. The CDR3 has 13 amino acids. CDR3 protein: CASSYLGNQPQHF. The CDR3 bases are TGTGCCAGCAGTTACTTAGGTAATCAGCCCCAGCATTTT.

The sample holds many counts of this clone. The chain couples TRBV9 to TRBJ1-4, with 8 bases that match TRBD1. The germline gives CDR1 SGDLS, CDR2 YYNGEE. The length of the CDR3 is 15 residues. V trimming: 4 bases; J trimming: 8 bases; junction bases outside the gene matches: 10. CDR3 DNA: TGTGCCAGCAGCCCTGGACAGGGTGGAAGCGAAAAACTGTTTTTT. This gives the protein CASSPGQGGSEKLFF.

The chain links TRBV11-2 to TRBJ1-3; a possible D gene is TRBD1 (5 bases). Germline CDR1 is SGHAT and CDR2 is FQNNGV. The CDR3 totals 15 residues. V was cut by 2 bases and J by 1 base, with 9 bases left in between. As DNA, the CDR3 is TGTGCCAGCAGCTTATTTCAGGGATCTGGAAACACCATATATTTT. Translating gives CASSLFQGSGNTIYF.